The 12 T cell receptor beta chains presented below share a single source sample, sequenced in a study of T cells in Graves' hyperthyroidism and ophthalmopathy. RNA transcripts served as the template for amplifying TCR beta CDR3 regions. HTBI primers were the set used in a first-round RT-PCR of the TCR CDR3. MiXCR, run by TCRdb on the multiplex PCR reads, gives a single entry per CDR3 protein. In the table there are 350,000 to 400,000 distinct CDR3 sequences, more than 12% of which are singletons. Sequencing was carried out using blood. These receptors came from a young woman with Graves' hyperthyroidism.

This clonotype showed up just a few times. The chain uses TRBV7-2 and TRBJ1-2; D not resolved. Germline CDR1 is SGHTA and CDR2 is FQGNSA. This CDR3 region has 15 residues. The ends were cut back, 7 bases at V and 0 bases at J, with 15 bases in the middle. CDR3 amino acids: CASNPSGPANYGYTF. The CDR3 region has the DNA TGTGCCAGCAACCCGTCCGGGCCAGCTAACTATGGCTACACCTTC.

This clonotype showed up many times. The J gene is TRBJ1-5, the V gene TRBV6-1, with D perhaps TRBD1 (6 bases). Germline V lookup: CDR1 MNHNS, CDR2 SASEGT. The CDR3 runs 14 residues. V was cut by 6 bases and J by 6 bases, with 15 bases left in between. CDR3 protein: CASSRQETGQPQHF. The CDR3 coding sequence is TGTGCCAGCAGCCGACAGGAAACGGGTCAGCCCCAGCATTTT.

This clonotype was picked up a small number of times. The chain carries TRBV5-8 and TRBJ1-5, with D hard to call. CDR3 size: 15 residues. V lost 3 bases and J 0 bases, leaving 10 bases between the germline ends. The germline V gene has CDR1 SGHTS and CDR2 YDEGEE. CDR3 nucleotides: TGTGCCAGCAGCTCGGCAGATTATAGCAATCAGCCCCAGCATTTT. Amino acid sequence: CASSSADYSNQPQHF.

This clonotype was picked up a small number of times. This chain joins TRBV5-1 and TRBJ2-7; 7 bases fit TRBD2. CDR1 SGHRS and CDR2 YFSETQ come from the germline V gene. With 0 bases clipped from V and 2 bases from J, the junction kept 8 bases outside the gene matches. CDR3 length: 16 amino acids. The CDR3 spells CASSLGLAEVTYEQYF. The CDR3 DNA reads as TGCGCCAGCAGCTTGGGCCTAGCGGAGGTGACCTACGAGCAGTACTTC.

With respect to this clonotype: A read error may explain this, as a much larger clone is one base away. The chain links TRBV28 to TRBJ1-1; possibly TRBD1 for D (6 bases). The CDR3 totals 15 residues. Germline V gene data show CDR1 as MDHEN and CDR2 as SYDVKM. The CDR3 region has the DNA TGTGCCAGCAGTTTTAGCGGACAGTGGGACACTCAAGCTTTCTTT. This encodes CASSFSGQWDTQAFF. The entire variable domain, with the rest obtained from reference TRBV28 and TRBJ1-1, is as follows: DVKVTQSSRYLVKRTGEKVFLECVQDMDHENMFWYRQDPGLGLRLIYFSYDVKMKEKGDIPEGYSVSREKKERFSLILESASTNQTSMYLCASSFSGQWDTQAFFGQGTRLTVV.

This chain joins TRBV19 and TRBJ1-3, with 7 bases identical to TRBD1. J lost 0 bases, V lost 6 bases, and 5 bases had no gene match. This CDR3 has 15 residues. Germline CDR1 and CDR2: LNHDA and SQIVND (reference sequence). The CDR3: CASSGQADSGNTIYF. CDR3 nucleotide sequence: TGTGCCAGTAGCGGACAGGCCGACTCTGGAAACACCATATATTTT.

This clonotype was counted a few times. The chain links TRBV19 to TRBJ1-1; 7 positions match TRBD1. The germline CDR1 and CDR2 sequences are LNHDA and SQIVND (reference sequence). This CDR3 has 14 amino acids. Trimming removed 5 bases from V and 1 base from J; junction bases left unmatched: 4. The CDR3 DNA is TGTGCCAGTAGTGAAGACAGGGCGAACACTGAAGCTTTCTTT. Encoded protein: CASSEDRANTEAFF.

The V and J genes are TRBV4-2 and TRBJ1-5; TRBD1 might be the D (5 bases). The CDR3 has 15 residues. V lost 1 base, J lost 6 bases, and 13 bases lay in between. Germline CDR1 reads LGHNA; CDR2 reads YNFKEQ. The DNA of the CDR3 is TGTGCCAGCAGCCAAGCCGGGGGGGATCTTCAGCCCCAGCATTTT. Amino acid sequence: CASSQAGGDLQPQHF.

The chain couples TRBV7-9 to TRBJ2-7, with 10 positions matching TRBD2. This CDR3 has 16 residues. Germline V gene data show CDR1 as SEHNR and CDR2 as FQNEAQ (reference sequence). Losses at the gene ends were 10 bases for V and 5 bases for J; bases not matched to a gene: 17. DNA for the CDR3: TGTGCCACCACACCGCAGCGGGAGGGCCTCGGCGACGAGCAGTACTTC. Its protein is CATTPQREGLGDEQYF.

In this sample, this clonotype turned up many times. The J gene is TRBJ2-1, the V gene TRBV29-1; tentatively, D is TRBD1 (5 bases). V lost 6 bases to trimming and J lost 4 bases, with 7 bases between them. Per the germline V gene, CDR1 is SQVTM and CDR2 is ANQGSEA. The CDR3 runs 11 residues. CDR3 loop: CSVDTYNEQFF. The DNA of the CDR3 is TGCAGCGTGGACACGTACAATGAGCAGTTCTTC.

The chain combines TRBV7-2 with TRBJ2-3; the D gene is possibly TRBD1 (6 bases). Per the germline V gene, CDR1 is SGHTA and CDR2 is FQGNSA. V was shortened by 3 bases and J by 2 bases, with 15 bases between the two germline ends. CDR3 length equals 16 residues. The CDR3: CASSFISQGYTDTQYF. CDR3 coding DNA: TGTGCCAGCAGCTTCATCTCGCAGGGGTACACAGATACGCAGTATTTT.

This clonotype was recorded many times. CDR3 nucleotides: TGTGCCAGCAGTTTCACAGCGGGAGGATACCCTTACTACAATGAGCAGTTCTTC. Its protein product is CASSFTAGGYPYYNEQFF. This rearrangement joins TRBV27 to TRBJ2-1; 9 nucleotides match TRBD2. The ends lost 3 bases at V and 3 bases at J; junction bases unmatched: 12. Germline CDR1 and CDR2: MNHEY and SMNVEV (reference sequence). This CDR3 has 18 residues.